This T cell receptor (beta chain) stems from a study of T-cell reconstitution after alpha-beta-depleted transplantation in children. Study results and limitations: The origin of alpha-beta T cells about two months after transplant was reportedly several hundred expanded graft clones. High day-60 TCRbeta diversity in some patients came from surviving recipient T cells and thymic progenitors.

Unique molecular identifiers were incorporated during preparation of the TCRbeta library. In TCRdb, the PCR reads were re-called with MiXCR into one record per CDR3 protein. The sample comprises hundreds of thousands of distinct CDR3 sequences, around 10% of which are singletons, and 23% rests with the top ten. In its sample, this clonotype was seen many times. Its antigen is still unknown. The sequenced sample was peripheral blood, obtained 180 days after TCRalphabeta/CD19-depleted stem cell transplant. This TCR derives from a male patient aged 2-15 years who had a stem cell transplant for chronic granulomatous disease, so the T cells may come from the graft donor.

The CDR3 DNA reads TGTGCCGAAGGTGTACGGAGTCCCAAGCCCTCCTACAATGAGCAGTTCTTC. Translating it yields CAEGVRSPKPSYNEQFF. The chain employs TRBV7-2 and TRBJ2-1; D remains unclear. This CDR3 spans 17 amino acids. V was shortened by 11 bases and J by 0 bases, with 23 bases between the two germline ends. Per the germline V gene, CDR1 is SGHTA and CDR2 is FQGNSA.